This T cell receptor beta chain was profiled in a study of blood T cell repertoires in COVID-19. The overall study: Donors in the United States, Italy and Spain gave samples during acute or convalescent COVID-19. T cells, B-cell-depleted T cells, or PBMCs supplied cDNA or gDNA.

The ends were cut back, 6 bases at V and 5 bases at J, with 8 bases in the middle. Germline V CDR1 and CDR2: MNHEY, SVGAGI. This CDR3 contains 11 residues. Original analysis: Amplification of reference gene primers provided the estimated nucleated cell counts. TCRdb's copy holds only in-frame clones and misses some; the assay was immunoSEQ multiplex PCR. That table gives V, J and clone size, and the DNA gave D and trimming. The sample has about 150,000 clones, about four fifths seen once. The TCR was taken from a woman of 80 years or more with acute or convalescent COVID-19. Sequenced sample: peripheral blood. The chain is built from TRBV6-5 and TRBJ2-7, with D uncertain. CDR3 in DNA: TGTGCCAGCAGATTTTCAGACGAGCAGTACTTC. It yields the protein CASRFSDEQYF.